This TCR beta chain was sequenced during a study of cytomegalovirus exposure and HLA in healthy donors (dated 2017 in TCRdb). About the full investigation: An earlier analysis of approximately 640 of the donors reported approximately 300 Gb of sequence data and 117 million unique TCR beta sequences from 150 million to 200 million T cells. The T cell repertoires of roughly 660 subjects were profiled by immunosequencing and related to cytomegalovirus serostatus. In the later analysis, no new phenotypic data were used to find candidate immune exposures; instead, reliance was placed on TCR beta sequences and their occurrence across donors. Roughly 5 DR-DQ haplotypes were treated as single units for association and clustering because of strong linkage in the cohort. Of the 350 to 400 genotyped donors, 65% to 90% fell in the genetic ancestry cluster associated with self-reported Caucasian donors. To predict cytomegalovirus infection status, the study brought together high-throughput TCR immunosequencing, statistical association of individual TCRs with disease status, and machine learning. About 320 gigabases of sequencing data and approximately 93 million unique TCR sequences were included in an early release covering about 700 HLA-typed donors. In a later genetic analysis, genome-wide SNP genotypes for about three fifths of the roughly 670 donors were used, and that subset was treated as a discovery cohort. In a later analysis, previously published TCR beta repertoires from 550 to 700 donors were re-analyzed and high-resolution HLA genotyping was added so that TCR occurrence patterns could be studied. Every repertoire in the discovery cohort had been generated on one and the same sequencing platform. The number of typed donors differed by locus: 629-630 for A, B, C, DRB1 and DQB1; some 500 for DQA1; over 600 for DPA1; and 450 to 480 for DPB1. In addition to the first cohort of around 670 subjects, a separate validation cohort of 120 different subjects was used. Among 300 to 500 genotyped donors of the cohort, an average of around 250,000 unique TCR beta nucleotide sequences was sequenced per donor, of which about 19% were non-productive. The study was designed to test whether signatures of past pathogen exposure could be identified by cataloging public T cell receptors. Donor age, sex, ethnicity and CMV serostatus were compiled alongside the repertoire data. To decide whether each TCR beta V gene segment behaved as functional or pseudogenic, an earlier analysis of some 580 of the donors relied on high-throughput TCR beta sequencing. Class I and class II HLA loci were covered by the typing at four-digit resolution. Study-wide conclusions, independent of this receptor: It was suggested by the authors that the approach could potentially be generalized to other disease states and immunological phenotypes. In vitro tests confirmed that a few of the cytomegalovirus-associated TCR beta chains recognize cytomegalovirus antigens. In a later analysis, several top co-occurrence clusters were reported to appear linked to parvovirus B19, influenza, CMV and Epstein-Barr virus. Strong co-occurrence of HLA alleles, especially DR and DQ, made assigning TCR associations to individual alleles difficult. Cytomegalovirus status was reported to be diagnosed by the classifier with high specificity and sensitivity in both the original and validation cohorts. A later analysis associated 16,951 TCR beta sequences with specific HLA alleles at a false discovery rate of 0.05. In a later analysis, most CMV-associated TCR beta chains were found to appear HLA-restricted, with HLA associations seemingly driven largely by CMV exposure. A total of 164 TCR beta chains were listed by the study as associated with cytomegalovirus. The only immune exposure information available for the cohort was CMV serostatus. According to a later analysis, TCR association rates differed among HLA loci, with DRB1 alleles showing the most associated TCRs and HLA-C alleles showing the fewest. The earlier analysis of 587 of the donors excluded 15 to 20 rarely observed V segments, including chromosome 9 orphons, because counts were too low. Across donors, most TCR sequences were observed very rarely, whereas some public TCRs were present in many individuals. Because some donors lacked HLA typing at each locus, the association tests relied only on the typed subset. Some IMGT-functional V segments, including TRBV6-2 and TRBV6-3, could not be distinguished by the 87-base-pair reads and were therefore excluded. A cluster of highly shared sequence variants was judged likely to be a technical artifact of the sequencing pipeline. In a later genetic analysis, fewer N-insertions in productive TCRs were reported among donors in an Asian-associated ancestry cluster than the roughly 710-donor mean. A later genetic analysis associated a missense DCLRE1C variant with V-gene and J-gene trimming of TCR beta chains, and an independent cohort replicated the association. The cohort was sequenced for TCR beta chains only, and without alpha or paired-chain data the features that could be detected were limited. A further reported finding was that TCR beta sequences accurately predicted the HLA-A and HLA-B alleles for most subjects in the first cohort. Correlated functional status among segregating V segments might reflect linkage disequilibrium, but an unknown experimental factor could not be ruled out. In an earlier analysis of 450 to 750 of the donors, most TCR beta V segments appeared in productive rearrangements about 90% or about 30% of the time, broadly matching IMGT annotations. The presence/absence analyses assumed that sequencing depth was roughly uniform across donors, and that assumption may not be true. Compared with equally common non-associated chains, HLA-associated TCR beta chains in a later analysis were more clonally expanded and had lower generation probabilities.

With respect to this clone: What antigen it recognizes has not been identified. One base away there is no much larger clone; base qualities are not given.

The germline V gene encodes CDR1 MNHEY and CDR2 SMNVEV (reference sequence). V gives up 3 bases and J gives up 13 bases, and the segment between their germline ends measures 16 bases. The CDR3 holds 14 amino acids from the cysteine to the phenylalanine. This entry keeps only the CDR3 DNA: 42 bases, framed from base 1. The cohort consisted of some 670 healthy bone marrow donors. Cohort members were all nominally healthy when sampled, although unrecorded immune exposures were likely present. The donor tested CMV seropositive, placing the donor among the 250 to 350 seropositive members of the cohort. Each donor provided a peripheral blood sample, and peripheral blood mononuclear cells were used for TCR beta sequencing. Genomic DNA was extracted from the blood cell samples with the Qiagen DNeasy Blood Extraction Kit. Preparation of the library involved the immunoSEQ multiplex PCR assay. For the multiplex PCR, a mixture combining 60 forward primers for TCR Vbeta segments and 13 reverse primers for TCR Jbeta segments was used. A multiplex PCR assay on genomic DNA amplified the CDR3 region of rearranged TCR beta genes. The Illumina HiSeq System was used to sequence the amplified TCR beta libraries as 87-base-pair reads. As for the authors' bioinformatics: A later analysis tallied 75 million to 95 million unique TCR beta chains across the 650 to 750 repertoires, and about 10 million of those chains were shared by two or more donors. A nearest-neighbor algorithm error-corrected the raw reads and collapsed the reads into unique sequences, merging closely related sequences to remove PCR and sequencing errors. Alignment of CDR3 sequences to IMGT reference sequences was used to assign V, D and J gene segments. For a sequence to be retained, a match of at least six nucleotides was required to both a V gene segment and a J gene segment. Rearrangements were called productive when the CDR3 lacked stop codons and stayed in frame with V and J; all others were non-productive. CDR3 was defined by IMGT convention, running from the second conserved V-encoded cysteine to the conserved J-encoded phenylalanine. Sequences without an unambiguous match to a single V gene segment were excluded from the earlier analysis of 500 to 700 of the donors. An earlier analysis of around 600 of the donors classified V segments as functional when productive rearrangements were above 56.7% and as segregating when the standard deviation between donors was above 5%. To diagnose cytomegalovirus status from the catalog of TCR beta chain sequences, a statistical classification framework was built. A later analysis assigned V and J genes by comparing TCR nucleotide sequences with IMGT/GENE-DB human TR gene sequences. In a later analysis, CDR3 sequences and most-parsimonious VDJ recombination scenarios were assigned using the TCRdist pipeline. In a later analysis, every TCR beta chain was defined by the combination of its CDR3 amino acid sequence and its V-gene family, and reads without a unique V-gene family were dropped. As a way to deal with suspected cross-contamination and a sequencing artifact, a later analysis dropped under 600 nucleotide sequences that were highly shared and had low generation probability. In a later analysis, a clonal expansion index for each public chain was calculated from normalized within-repertoire ranks of inferred template counts. In a later analysis, generation probabilities were computed with a VDJ recombination model fitted to out-of-frame rearrangements, and the resulting probabilities were checked against IGoR. A later analysis scored TCR-TCR, TCR-HLA and TCR-CMV co-occurrence with hypergeometric tests, applying a repertoire-size bias correction to TCR pairs. False discovery rates were estimated in a later analysis by permuting HLA or CMV assignments 20 times. In a later analysis, co-occurring TCRs were grouped using DBSCAN, with TCRdist sequence similarity added in when clustering inside HLA-allele-positive subsets. For co-occurrence clustering, repertoires with fewer than 30,000 or more than 120,000 public chains were excluded, along with several repertoires with anomalous nucleotide sharing. The source is immuneACCESS, and TCRdb retained only in-frame sequences with V and J called. Part of the clones is not carried over; for the studies checked, unresolved V genes explain less than half of this, and the remainder is unexplained. V and J calls plus clone size are reproduced from that table; the DNA served to infer D and trimming. This sample gives roughly 160,000 clones in total; 80% to 90% of them show up just once. The ten largest account for 7.5% to 10% of the sample.

This TCR was sampled from a man between 18 and 29 years old in good health and CMV-seropositive. The specimen was PBMCs. The V and J segments used are TRBV27 and TRBJ1-6, and TRBD1 may be the D gene, going by 6 matching bases. CDR3 protein: CASSFGTSMEPLHF. The sequenced DNA: TGTGCCAGCAGTTTCGGGACATCGATGGAGCCCCTCCACTTT.